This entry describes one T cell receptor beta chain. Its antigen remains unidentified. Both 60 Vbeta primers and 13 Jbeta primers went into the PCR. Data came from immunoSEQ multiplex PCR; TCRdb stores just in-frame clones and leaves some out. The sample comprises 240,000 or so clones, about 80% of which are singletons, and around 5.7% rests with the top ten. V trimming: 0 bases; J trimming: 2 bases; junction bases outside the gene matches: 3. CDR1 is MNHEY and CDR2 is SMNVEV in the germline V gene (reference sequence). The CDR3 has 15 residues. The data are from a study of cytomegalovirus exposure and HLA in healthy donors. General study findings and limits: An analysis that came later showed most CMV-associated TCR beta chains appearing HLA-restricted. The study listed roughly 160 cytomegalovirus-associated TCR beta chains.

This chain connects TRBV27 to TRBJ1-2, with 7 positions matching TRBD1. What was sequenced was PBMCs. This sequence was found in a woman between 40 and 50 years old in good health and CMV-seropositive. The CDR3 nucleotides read TGTGCCAGCAGTTTATCCGGACAGGTCAACTATGGCTACACCTTC. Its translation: CASSLSGQVNYGYTF.